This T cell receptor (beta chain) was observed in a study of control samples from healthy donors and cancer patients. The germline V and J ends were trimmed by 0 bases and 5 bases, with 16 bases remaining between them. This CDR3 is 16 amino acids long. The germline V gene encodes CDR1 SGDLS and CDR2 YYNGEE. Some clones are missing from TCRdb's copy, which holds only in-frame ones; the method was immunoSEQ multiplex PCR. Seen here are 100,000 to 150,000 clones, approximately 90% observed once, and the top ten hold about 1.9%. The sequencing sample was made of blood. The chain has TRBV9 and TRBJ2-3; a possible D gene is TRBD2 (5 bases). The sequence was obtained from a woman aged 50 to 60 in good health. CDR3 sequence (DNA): TGTGCCAGCAGCGTAGCTACGGGATACCCAGGAGATACGCAGTATTTT. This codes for CASSVATGYPGDTQYF.